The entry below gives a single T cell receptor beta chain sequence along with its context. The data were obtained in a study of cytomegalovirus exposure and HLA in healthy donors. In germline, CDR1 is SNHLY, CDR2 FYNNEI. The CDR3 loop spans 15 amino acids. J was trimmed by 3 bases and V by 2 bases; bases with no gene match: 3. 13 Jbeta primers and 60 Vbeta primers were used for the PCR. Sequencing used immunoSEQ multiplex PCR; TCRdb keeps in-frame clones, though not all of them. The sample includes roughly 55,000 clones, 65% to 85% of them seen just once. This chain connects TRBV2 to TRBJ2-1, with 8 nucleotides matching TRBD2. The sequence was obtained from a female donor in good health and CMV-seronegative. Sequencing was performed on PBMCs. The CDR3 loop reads CASSERLAGYNEQFF. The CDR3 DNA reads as TGTGCCAGCAGTGAACGGCTAGCGGGCTACAATGAGCAGTTCTTC. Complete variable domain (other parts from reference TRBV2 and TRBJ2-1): EPEVTQTPSHQVTQMGQEVILRCVPISNHLYFYWYRQILGQKVEFLVSFYNNEISEKSEIFDDQFSVERPDGSNFTLKIRSTKLEDSAMYFCASSERLAGYNEQFFGPGTRLTVL.